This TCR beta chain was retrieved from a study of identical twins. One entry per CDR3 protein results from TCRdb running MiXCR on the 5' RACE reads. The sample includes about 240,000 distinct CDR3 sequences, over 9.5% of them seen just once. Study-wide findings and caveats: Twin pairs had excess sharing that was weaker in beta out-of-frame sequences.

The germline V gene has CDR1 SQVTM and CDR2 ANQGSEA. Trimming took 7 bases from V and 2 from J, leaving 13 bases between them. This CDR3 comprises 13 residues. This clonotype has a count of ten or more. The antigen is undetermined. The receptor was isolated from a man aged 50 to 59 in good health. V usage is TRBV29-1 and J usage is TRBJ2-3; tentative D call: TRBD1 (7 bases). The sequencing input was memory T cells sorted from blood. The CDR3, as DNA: TGCAGCGCCAGGGGGGAGGACACAGATACGCAGTATTTT. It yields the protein CSARGEDTDTQYF.